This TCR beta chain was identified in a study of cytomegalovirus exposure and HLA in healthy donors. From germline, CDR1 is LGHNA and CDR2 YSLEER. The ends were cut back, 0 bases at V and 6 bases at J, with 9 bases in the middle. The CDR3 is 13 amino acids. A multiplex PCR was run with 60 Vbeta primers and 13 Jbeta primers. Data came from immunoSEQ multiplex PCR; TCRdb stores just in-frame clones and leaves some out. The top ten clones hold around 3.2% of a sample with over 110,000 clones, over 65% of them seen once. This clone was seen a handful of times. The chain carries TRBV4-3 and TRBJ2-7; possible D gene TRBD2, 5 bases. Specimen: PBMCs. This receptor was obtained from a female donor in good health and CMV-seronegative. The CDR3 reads CASSQDRRTEQYF. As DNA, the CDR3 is TGCGCCAGCAGCCAAGATAGGAGGACCGAGCAGTACTTC.